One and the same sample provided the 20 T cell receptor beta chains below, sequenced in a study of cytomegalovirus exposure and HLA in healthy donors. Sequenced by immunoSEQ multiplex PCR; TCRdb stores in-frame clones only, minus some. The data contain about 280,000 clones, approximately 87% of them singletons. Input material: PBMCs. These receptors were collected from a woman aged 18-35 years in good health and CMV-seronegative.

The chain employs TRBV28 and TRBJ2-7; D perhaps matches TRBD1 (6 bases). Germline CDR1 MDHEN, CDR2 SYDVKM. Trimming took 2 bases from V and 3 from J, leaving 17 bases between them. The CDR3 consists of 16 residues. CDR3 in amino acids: CASSLIGGFDHYEQYF. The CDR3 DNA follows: TGTGCCAGCAGTTTAATAGGGGGTTTTGACCACTACGAGCAGTACTTC.

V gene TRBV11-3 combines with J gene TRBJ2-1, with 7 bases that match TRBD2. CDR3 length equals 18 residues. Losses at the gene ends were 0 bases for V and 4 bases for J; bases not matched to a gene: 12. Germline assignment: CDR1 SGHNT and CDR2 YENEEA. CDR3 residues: CASSLDRLGRDGYNEQFF. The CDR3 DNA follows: TGTGCCAGCAGCTTAGATAGGCTTGGGAGGGACGGGTACAATGAGCAGTTCTTC.

CDR3 sequence: CASSKTGFSYNEQFF. CDR3 bases: TGTGCCAGTAGTAAAACAGGGTTCTCCTACAATGAGCAGTTCTTC. The rearrangement links TRBV19 to TRBJ2-1; a weak D match, TRBD1 (6 bases). CDR1 LNHDA and CDR2 SQIVND come from the germline V gene (reference sequence). Deletions cut 4 bases from V and 0 bases from J, with 10 bases between. This CDR3 has 15 amino acids.

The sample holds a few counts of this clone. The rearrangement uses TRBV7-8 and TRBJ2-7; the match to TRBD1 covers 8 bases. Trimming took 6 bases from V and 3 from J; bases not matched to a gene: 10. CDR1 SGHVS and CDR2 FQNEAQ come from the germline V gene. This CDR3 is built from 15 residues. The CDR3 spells CASRRDRGPSYEQYF. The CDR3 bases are TGTGCCAGCAGACGCGACAGGGGCCCTAGCTACGAGCAGTACTTC.

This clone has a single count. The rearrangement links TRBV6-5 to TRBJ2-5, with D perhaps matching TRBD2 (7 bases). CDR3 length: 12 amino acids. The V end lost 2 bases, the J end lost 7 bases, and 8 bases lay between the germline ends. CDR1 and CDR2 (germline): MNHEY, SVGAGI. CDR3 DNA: TGTGCCAGCAGTTACAGGGGGGGGACCCAGTACTTC. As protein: CASSYRGGTQYF.

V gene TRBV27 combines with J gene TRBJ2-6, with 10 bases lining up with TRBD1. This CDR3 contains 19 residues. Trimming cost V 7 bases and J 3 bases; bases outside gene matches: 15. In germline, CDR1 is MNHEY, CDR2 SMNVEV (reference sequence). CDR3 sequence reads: CASTALTGGKQGGANVLTF. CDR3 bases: TGTGCCAGCACCGCATTGACAGGGGGCAAACAGGGTGGGGCCAACGTCCTGACTTTC.

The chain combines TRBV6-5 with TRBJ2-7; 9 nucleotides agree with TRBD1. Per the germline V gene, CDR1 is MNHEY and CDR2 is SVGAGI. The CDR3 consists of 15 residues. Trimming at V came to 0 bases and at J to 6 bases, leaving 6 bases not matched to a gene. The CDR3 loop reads CASSYSRDRVSEQYF. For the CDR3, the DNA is TGTGCCAGCAGTTACTCTCGGGACAGGGTCTCCGAGCAGTACTTC.

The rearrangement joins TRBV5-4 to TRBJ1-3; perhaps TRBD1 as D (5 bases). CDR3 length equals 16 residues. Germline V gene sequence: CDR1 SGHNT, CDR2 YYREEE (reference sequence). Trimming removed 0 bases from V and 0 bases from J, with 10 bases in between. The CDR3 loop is CASSLAAGFSGNTIYF. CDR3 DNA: TGTGCCAGCAGCTTGGCCGCAGGGTTCTCTGGAAACACCATATATTTT.

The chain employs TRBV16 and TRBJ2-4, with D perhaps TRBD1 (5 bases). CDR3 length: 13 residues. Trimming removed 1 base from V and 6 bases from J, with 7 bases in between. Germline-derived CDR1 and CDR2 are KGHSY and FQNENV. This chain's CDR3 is CASSQLQGNIQYF. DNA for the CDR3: TGTGCCAGCAGCCAATTGCAGGGAAACATTCAGTACTTC.

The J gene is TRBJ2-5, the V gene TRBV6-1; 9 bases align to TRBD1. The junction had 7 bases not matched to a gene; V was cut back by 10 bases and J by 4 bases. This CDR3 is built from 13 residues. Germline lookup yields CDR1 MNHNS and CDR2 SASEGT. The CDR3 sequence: CAIPSDRGETQYF. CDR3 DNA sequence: TGTGCCATACCTTCGGACAGGGGAGAGACCCAGTACTTC.

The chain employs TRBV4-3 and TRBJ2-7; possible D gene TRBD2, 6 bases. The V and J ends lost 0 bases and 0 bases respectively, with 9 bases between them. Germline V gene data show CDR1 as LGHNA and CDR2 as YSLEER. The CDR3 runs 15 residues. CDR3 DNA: TGCGCCAGCAGCCAAGAACGGGGGAACTCCTACGAGCAGTACTTC. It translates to CASSQERGNSYEQYF.

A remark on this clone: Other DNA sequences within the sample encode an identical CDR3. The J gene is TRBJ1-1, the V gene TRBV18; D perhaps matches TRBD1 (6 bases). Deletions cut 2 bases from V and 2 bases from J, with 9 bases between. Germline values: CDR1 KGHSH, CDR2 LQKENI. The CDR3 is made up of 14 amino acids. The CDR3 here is CASSPGQLNTEAFF. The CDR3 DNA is TGTGCCAGCTCACCAGGACAGCTAAACACTGAAGCTTTCTTT. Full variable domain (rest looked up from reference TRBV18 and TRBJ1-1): NAGVMQNPRHLVRRRGQEARLRCSPMKGHSHVYWYRQLPEEGLKFMVYLQKENIIDESGMPKERFSAEFPKEGPSILRIQQVVRGDSAAYFCASSPGQLNTEAFFGQGTRLTVV.

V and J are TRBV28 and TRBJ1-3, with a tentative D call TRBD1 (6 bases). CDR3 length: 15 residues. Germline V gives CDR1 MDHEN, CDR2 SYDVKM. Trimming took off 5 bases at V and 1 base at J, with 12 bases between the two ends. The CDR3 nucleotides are TGTGCCAGCAGTCTCCCAGGGGCATCTGGAAACACCATATATTTT. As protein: CASSLPGASGNTIYF.

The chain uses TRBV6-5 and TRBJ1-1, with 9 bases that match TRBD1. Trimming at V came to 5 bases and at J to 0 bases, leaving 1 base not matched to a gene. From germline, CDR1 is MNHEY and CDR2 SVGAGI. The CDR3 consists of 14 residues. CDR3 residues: CASSRDRVNTEAFF. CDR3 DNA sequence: TGTGCCAGCAGTCGGGACAGGGTGAACACTGAAGCTTTCTTT.

As DNA, the CDR3 is TGTGCCAGCATAGGGCTAGCGGCATACCATGAGCAGTTCTTC. Encoded protein: CASIGLAAYHEQFF. This rearrangement joins TRBV28 to TRBJ2-1; 7 bases agree with TRBD2. The germline CDR1 and CDR2 sequences are MDHEN and SYDVKM. Losses at the gene ends were 7 bases for V and 8 bases for J; bases not matched to a gene: 11. This CDR3 comprises 14 residues.

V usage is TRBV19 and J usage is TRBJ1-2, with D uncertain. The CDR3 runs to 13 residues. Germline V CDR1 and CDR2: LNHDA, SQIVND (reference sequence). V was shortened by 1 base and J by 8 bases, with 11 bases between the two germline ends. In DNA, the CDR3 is TGTGCCAGTAGTATAGGTGCCGTCCGGGGCTACACCTTC. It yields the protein CASSIGAVRGYTF.

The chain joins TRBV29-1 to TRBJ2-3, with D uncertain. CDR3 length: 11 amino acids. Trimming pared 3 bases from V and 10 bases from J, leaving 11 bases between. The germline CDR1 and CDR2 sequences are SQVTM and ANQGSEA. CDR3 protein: CSVEALNAQYF. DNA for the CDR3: TGCAGCGTTGAGGCCCTTAACGCGCAGTATTTT.

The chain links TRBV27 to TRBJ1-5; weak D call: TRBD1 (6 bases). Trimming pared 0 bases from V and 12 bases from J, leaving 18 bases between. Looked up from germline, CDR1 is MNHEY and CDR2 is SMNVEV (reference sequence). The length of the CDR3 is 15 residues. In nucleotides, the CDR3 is TGTGCCAGCAGTTTATCCTCACAGGGTGTGACGGGCCAGCATTTT. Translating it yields CASSLSSQGVTGQHF.

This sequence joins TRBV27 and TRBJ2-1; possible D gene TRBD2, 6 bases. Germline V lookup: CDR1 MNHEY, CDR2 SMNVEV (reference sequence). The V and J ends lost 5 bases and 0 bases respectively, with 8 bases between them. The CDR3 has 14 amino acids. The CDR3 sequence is CASSIGGSYNEQFF. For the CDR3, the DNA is TGTGCCAGCAGTATCGGGGGCTCCTACAATGAGCAGTTCTTC.

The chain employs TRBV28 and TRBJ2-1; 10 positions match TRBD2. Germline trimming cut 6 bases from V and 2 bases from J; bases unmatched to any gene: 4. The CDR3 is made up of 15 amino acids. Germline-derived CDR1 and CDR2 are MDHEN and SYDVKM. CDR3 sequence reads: CASRLAGFPYNEQFF. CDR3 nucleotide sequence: TGTGCCAGCAGACTAGCGGGGTTCCCCTACAATGAGCAGTTCTTC.